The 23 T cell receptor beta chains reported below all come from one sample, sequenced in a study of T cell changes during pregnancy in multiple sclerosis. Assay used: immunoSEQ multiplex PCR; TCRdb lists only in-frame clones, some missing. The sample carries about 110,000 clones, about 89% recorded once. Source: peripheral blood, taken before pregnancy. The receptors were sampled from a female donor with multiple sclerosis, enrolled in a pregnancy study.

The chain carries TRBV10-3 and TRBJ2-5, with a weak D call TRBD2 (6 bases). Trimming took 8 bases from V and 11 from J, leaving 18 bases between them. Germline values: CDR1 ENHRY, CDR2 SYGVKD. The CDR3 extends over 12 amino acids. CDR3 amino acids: CAIGGSLGEQYF. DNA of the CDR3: TGTGCCATCGGGGGGTCCCTCGGTGAGCAGTACTTC.

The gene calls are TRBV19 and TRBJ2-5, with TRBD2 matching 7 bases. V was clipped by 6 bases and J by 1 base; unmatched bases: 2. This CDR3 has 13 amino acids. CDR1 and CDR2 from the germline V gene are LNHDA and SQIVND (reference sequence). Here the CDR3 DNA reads TGTGCCAGTAGAGGACTAGGCCAAGAGACCCAGTACTTC. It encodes CASRGLGQETQYF.

The CDR3 spells CASRLKRRDQPQHF. CDR3 DNA sequence: TGTGCCAGCAGACTCAAGCGGCGGGATCAGCCCCAGCATTTT. The chain has TRBV28 and TRBJ1-5; no clear D gene. Germline lookup yields CDR1 MDHEN and CDR2 SYDVKM. Trimming cost V 6 bases and J 5 bases, with 14 bases left between them. The CDR3 consists of 14 residues. The full variable domain, rest sourced from reference TRBV28 and TRBJ1-5, is DVKVTQSSRYLVKRTGEKVFLECVQDMDHENMFWYRQDPGLGLRLIYFSYDVKMKEKGDIPEGYSVSREKKERFSLILESASTNQTSMYLCASRLKRRDQPQHFGDGTRLSIL.

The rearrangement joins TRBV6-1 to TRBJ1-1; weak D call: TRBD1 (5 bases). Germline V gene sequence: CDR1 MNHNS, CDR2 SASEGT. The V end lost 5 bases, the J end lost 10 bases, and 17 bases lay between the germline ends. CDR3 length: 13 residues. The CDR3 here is CASSKGLSLGAFF. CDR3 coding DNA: TGTGCCAGCAGTAAGGGACTTTCCTTAGGAGCTTTCTTT.

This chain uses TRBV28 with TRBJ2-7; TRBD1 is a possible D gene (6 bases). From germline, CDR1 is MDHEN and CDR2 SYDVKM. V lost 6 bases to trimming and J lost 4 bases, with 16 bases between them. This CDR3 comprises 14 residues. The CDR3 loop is CASSPTDRIYEQYF. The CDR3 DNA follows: TGTGCCAGCAGCCCAACCGACAGGATATACGAGCAGTACTTC.

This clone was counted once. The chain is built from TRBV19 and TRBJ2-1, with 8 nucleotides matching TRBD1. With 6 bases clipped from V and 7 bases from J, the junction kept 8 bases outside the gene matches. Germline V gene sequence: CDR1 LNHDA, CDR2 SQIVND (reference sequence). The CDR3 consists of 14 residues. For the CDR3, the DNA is TGTGCCAGTAGACAGGACAGGGTAATAAATGAGCAGTTCTTC. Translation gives CASRQDRVINEQFF.

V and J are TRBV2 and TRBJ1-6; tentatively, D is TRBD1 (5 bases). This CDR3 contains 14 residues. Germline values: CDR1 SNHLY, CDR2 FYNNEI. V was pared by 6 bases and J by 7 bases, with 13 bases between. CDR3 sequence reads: CASSQDKGNSPLHF. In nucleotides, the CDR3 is TGTGCCAGCAGCCAGGACAAGGGGAATTCACCCCTCCACTTT.

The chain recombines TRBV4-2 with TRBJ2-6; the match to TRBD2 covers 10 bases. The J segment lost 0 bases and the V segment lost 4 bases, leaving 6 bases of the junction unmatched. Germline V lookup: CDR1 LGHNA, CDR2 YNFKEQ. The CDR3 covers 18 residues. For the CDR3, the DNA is TGTGCCAGCAGCCTGACTAGCGGGTTGGGCTCTGGGGCCAACGTCCTGACTTTC. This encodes CASSLTSGLGSGANVLTF.

This CDR3 reads CGTGGGSDTQYF. The CDR3 nucleotides are TGTGGAACGGGGGGGGGCTCAGATACGCAGTATTTT. The chain carries TRBV6-1 and TRBJ2-3; 8 bases align to TRBD2. The CDR3 has 12 residues. Germline CDR1 MNHNS, CDR2 SASEGT.

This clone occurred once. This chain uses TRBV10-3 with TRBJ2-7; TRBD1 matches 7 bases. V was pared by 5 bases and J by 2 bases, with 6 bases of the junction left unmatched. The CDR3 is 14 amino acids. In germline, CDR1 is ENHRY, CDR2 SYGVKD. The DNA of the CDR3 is TGTGCCATCAGTAAGGACAGGTTGACCTACGAGCAGTACTTC. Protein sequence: CAISKDRLTYEQYF.

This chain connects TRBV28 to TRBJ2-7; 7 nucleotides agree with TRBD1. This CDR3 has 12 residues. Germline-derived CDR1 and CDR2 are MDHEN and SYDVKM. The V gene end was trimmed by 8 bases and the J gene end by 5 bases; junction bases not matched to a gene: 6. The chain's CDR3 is CASADRYNEQYF. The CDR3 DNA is TGTGCCAGCGCGGACAGGTACAACGAGCAGTACTTC.

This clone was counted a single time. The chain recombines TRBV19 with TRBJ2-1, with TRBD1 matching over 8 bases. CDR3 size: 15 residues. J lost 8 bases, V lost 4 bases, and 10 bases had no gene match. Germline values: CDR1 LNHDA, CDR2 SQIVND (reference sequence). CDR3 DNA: TGTGCCAGTAGTAAGCCGGGACAGGCCGTCCATGAGCAGTTCTTC. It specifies CASSKPGQAVHEQFF. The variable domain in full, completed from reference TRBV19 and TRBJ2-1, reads DGGITQSPKYLFRKEGQNVTLSCEQNLNHDAMYWYRQDPGQGLRLIYYSQIVNDFQKGDIAEGYSVSREKKESFPLTVTSAQKNPTAFYLCASSKPGQAVHEQFFGPGTRLTVL.

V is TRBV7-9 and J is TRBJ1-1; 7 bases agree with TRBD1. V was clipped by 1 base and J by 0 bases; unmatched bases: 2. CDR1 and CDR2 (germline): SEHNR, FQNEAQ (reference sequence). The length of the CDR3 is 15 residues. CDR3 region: CASSLGTGVNTEAFF. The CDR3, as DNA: TGTGCCAGCAGCTTAGGGACAGGAGTGAACACTGAAGCTTTCTTT.

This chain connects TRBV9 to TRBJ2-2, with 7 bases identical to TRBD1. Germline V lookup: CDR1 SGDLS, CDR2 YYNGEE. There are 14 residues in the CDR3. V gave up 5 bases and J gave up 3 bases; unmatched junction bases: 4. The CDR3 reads CASSGTGDTGELFF. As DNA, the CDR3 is TGTGCCAGCAGTGGCACAGGGGACACCGGGGAGCTGTTTTTT. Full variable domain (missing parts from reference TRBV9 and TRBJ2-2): DSGVTQTPKHLITATGQRVTLRCSPRSGDLSVYWYQQSLDQGLQFLIQYYNGEERAKGNILERFSAQQFPDLHSELNLSSLELGDSALYFCASSGTGDTGELFFGEGSRLTVL.

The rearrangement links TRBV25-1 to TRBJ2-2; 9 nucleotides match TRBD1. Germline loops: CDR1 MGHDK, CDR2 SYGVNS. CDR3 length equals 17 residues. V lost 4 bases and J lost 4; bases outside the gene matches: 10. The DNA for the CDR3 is TGTGCCAGCAGTGCGGGACAGGGCGCCTTGGGCACCGGGGAGCTGTTTTTT. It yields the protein CASSAGQGALGTGELFF.

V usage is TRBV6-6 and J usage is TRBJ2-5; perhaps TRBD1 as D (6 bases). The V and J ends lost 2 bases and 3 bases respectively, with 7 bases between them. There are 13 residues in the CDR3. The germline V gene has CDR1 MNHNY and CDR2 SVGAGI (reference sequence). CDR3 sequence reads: CASSYPGEETQYF. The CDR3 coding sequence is TGTGCCAGCAGTTACCCAGGGGAAGAGACCCAGTACTTC.

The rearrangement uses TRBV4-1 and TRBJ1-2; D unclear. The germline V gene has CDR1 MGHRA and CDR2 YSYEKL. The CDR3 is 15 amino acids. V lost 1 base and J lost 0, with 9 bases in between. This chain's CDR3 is CASSQVGRSNYGYTF. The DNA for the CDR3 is TGCGCCAGCAGCCAAGTTGGCAGGTCTAACTATGGCTACACCTTC.

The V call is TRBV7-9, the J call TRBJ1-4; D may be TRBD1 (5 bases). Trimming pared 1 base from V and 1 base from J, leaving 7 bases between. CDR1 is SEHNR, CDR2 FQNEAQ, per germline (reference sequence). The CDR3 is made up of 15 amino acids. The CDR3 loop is CASSLGGGTNEKLFF. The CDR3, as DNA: TGTGCCAGCAGCTTAGGGGGCGGAACTAATGAAAAACTGTTTTTT.

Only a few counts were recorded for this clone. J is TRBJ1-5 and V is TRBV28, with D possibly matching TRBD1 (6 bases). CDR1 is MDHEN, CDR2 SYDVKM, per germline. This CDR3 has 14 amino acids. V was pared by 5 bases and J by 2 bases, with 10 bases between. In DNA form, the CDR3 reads TGTGCCAGCAGTGGAAGACAGGGCAATCAGCCCCAGCATTTT. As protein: CASSGRQGNQPQHF. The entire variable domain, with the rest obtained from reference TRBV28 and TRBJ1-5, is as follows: DVKVTQSSRYLVKRTGEKVFLECVQDMDHENMFWYRQDPGLGLRLIYFSYDVKMKEKGDIPEGYSVSREKKERFSLILESASTNQTSMYLCASSGRQGNQPQHFGDGTRLSIL.

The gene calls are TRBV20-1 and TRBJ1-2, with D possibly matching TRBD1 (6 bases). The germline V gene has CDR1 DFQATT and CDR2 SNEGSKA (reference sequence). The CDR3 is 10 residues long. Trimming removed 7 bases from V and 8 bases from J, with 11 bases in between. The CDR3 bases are TGCAGTGTAACAGGGTACGGCTACACCTTC. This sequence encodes CSVTGYGYTF.

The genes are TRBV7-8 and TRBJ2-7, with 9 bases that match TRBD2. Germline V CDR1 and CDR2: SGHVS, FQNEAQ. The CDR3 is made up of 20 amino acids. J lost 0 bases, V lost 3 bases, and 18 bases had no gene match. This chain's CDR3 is CASSFEYRAPSGDLSYEQYF. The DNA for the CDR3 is TGTGCCAGCAGCTTCGAGTACAGGGCCCCTAGCGGGGACCTCTCCTACGAGCAGTACTTC. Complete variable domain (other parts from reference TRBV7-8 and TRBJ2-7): GAGVSQSPRYKVAKRGQDVALRCDPISGHVSLFWYQQALGQGPEFLTYFQNEAQLDKSGLPSDRFFAERPEGSVSTLKIQRTQQEDSAVYLCASSFEYRAPSGDLSYEQYFGPGTRLTVT.

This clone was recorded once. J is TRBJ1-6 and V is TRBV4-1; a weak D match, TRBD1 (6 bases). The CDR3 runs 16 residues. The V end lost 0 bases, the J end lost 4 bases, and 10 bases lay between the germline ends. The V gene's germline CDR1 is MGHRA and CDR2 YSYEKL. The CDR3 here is CASSQEWGQYNSPLHF. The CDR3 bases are TGCGCCAGCAGCCAAGAATGGGGGCAGTATAATTCACCCCTCCACTTT.

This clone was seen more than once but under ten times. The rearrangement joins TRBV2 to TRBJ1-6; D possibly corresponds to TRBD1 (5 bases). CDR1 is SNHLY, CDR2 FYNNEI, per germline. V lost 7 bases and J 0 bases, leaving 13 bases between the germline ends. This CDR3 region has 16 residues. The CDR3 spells CASKLAQGSYNSPLHF. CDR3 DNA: TGTGCCAGCAAACTCGCCCAGGGCTCCTATAATTCACCCCTCCACTTT.